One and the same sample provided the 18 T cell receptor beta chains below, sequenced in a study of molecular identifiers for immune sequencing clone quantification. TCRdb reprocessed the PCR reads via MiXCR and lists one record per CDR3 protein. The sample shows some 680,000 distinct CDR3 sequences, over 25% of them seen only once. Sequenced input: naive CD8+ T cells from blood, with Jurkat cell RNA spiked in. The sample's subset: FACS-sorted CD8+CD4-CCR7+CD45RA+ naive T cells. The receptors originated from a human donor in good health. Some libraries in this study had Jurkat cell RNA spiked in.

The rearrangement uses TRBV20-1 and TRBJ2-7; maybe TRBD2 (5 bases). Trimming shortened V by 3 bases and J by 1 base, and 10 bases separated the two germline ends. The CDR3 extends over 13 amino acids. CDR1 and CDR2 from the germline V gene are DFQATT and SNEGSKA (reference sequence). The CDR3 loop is CSARDPGSYEQYF. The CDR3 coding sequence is TGCAGTGCTAGGGATCCGGGGTCCTACGAGCAGTACTTC.

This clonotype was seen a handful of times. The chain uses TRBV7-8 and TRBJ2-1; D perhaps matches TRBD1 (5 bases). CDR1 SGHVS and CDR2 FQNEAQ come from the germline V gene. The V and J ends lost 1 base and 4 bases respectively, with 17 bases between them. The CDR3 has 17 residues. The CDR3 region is CASSLVGAGPSYNEQFF. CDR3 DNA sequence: TGTGCCAGCAGCTTAGTAGGGGCAGGACCTTCATACAATGAGCAGTTCTTC.

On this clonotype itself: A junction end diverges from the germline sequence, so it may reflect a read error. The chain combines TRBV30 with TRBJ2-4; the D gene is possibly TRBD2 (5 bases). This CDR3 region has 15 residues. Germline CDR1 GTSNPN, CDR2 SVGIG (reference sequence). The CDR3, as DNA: TGTGCCTGGAGTGTCTTCAGTCTAGCCAATAACATTCAGTACTTC. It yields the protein CAWSVFSLANNIQYF.

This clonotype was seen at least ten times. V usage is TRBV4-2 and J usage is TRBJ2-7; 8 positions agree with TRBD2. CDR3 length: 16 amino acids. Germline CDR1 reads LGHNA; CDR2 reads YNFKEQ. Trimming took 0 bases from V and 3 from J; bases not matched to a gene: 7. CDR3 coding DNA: TGTGCCAGCAGCCAAGAGGGTATTAGCGGGGACTACGAGCAGTACTTC. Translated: CASSQEGISGDYEQYF.

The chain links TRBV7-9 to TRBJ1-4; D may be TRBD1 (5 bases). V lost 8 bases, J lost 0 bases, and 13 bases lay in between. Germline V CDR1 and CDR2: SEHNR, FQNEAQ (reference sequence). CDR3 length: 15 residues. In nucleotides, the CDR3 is TGTGCCAGCGCGGGACCTCATACAACTAATGAAAAACTGTTTTTT. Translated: CASAGPHTTNEKLFF.

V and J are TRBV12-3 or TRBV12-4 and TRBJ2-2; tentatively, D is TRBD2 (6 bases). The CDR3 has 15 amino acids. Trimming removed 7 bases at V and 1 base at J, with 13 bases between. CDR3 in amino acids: CASKMRGLNTGELFF. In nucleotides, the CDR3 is TGTGCCAGCAAAATGAGGGGACTGAACACCGGGGAGCTGTTTTTT.

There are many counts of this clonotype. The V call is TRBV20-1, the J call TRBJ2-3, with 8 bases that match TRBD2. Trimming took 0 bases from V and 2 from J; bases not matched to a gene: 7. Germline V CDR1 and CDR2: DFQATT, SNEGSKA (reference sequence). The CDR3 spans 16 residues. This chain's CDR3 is CSARDITSGYTDTQYF. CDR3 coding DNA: TGCAGTGCTAGAGATATTACTAGCGGATACACAGATACGCAGTATTTT.

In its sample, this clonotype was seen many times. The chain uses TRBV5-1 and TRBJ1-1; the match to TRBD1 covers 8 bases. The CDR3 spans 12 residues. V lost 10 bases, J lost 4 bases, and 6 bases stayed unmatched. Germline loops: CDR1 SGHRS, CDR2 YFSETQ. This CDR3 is CAPRGRGTEAFF. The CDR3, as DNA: TGCGCCCCCAGGGGGCGGGGCACTGAAGCTTTCTTT. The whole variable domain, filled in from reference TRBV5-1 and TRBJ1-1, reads KAGVTQTPRYLIKTRGQQVTLSCSPISGHRSVSWYQQTPGQGLQFLFEYFSETQRNKGNFPGRFSGRQFSNSRSEMNVSTLELGDSALYLCAPRGRGTEAFFGQGTRLTVV.

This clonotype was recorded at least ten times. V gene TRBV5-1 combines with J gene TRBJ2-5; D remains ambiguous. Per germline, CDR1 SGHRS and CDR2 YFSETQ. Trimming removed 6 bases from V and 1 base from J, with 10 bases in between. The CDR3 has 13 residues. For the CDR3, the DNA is TGCGCCAGCACCGAGGTGGGCCAAGAGACCCAGTACTTC. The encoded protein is CASTEVGQETQYF.

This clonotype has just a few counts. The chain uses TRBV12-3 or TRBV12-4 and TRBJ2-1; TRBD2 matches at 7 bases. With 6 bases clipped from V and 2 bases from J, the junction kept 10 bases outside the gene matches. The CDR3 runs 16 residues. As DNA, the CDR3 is TGTGCCAGCAGCAACAGACTAGCTGGAGCCTACAATGAGCAGTTCTTC. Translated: CASSNRLAGAYNEQFF.

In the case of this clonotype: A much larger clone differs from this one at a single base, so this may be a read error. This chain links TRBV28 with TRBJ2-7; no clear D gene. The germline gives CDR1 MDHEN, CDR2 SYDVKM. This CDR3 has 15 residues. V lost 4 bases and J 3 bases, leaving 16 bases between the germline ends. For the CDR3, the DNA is TGTGCCAGCAGTTCCCCTTGCAGCCCGTTCTACGAGCAGTACTTC. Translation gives CASSSPCSPFYEQYF.

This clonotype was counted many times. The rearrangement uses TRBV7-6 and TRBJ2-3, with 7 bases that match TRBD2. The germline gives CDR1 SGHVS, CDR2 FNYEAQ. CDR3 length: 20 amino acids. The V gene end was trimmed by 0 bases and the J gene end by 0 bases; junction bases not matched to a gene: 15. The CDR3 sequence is CASSLAMDTSAKRSTDTQYF. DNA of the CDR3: TGTGCCAGCAGCTTAGCTATGGACACTAGCGCCAAGAGAAGCACAGATACGCAGTATTTT.

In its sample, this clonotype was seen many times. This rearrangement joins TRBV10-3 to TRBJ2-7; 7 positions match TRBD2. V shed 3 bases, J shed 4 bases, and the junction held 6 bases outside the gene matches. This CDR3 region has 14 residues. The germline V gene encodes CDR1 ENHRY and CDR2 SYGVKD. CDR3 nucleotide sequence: TGTGCCATCAGTGACCGGGACTATGAGTACGAGCAGTACTTC. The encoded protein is CAISDRDYEYEQYF.

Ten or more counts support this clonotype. CDR3 region: CASSPRQGAVAGANVLTF. The CDR3 nucleotides read TGTGCCAGCAGCCCCCGCCAGGGGGCAGTAGCTGGGGCCAACGTCCTGACTTTC. The chain joins TRBV7-9 to TRBJ2-6; 8 positions match TRBD1. The V gene's germline CDR1 is SEHNR and CDR2 FQNEAQ (reference sequence). The V and J ends lost 5 bases and 2 bases, in that order; junction bases with no gene match: 11. This CDR3 is 18 amino acids long.

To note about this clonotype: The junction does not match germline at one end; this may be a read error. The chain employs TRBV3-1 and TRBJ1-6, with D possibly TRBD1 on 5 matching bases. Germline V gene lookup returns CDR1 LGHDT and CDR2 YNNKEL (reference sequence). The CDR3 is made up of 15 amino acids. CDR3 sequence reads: CASSQDSQGGSPLQF. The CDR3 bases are TGTGCCAGCAGCCAAGATTCGCAGGGAGGGTCACCCCTCCAATTT.

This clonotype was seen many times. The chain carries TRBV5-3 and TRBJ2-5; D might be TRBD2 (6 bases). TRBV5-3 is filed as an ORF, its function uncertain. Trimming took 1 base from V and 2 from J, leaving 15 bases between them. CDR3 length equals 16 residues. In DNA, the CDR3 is TGTGCCAGAAGCTTGACGTACAGGACTACACAAGAGACCCAGTACTTC. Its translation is CARSLTYRTTQETQYF.

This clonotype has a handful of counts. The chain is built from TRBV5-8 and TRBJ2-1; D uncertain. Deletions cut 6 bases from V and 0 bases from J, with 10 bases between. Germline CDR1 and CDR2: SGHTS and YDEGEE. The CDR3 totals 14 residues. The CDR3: CASKVAISYNEQFF. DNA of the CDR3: TGTGCCAGCAAAGTGGCGATCTCCTACAATGAGCAGTTCTTC.

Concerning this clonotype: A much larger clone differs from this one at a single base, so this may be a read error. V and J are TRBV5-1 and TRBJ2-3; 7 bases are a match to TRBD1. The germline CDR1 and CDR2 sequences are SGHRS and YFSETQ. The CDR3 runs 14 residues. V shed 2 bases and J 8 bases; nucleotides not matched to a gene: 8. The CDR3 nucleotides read TGCGCCAGCAGCTTATTGAGACAGGGTTCTACGCAGTATTTT. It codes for CASSLLRQGSTQYF.